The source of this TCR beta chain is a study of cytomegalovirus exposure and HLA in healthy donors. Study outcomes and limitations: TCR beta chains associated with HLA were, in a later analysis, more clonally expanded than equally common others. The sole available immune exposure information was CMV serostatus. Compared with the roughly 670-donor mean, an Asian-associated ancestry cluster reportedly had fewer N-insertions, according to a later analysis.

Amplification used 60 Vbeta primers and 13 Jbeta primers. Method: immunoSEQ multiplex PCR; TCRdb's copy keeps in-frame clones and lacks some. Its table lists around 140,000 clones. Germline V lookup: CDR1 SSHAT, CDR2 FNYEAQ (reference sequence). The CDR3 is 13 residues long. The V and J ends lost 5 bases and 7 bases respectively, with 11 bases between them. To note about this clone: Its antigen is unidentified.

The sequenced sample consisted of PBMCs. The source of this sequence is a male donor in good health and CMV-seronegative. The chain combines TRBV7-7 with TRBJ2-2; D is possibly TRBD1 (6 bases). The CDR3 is CASSPPTGGELFF. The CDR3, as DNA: TGTGCCAGCAGCCCCCCGACAGGCGGGGAGCTGTTTTTT.